This is a list of T cell receptor beta chains from one sample in a study of blood T cell repertoires in COVID-19. The repertoire was sequenced with immunoSEQ multiplex PCR; TCRdb's copy has only in-frame clones and lacks some. The table has roughly 450,000 clones, around 91% seen once. Material for sequencing was PBMCs or T cells enriched from blood (not recorded which). These receptor sequences come from a man aged 18 to 29 who had recovered from COVID-19. Both conserved end residues are part of each CDR3. The order of the fields is J gene, V gene, clone size, CDR3 length, D gene, CDR3 DNA, CDR3 protein. The D gene is left open where the match is weak. Clone size is stated in some rows and not others, as once, few, many or a class when expanded.

j_gene: TRBJ2-2; v_gene: TRBV4-1; abundance: -; len: 13; d_gene: -; CDR3nt: TGCGCCAGCAGCCGCACAGGGATCGGGGAGCTGTTTTTT; CDR3aa: CASSRTGIGELFF
j_gene: TRBJ2-7; v_gene: TRBV5-1; abundance: -; len: 14; d_gene: TRBD1; CDR3nt: TGCGCCAGCTCGGCCGACAGGGGGGACTACGAGCAGTACTTC; CDR3aa: CASSADRGDYEQYF
j_gene: TRBJ1-3; v_gene: TRBV29-1; abundance: -; len: 13; d_gene: -; CDR3nt: TGCAGCGTTGTGCCGGACAGTGGAAACACCATATATTTT; CDR3aa: CSVVPDSGNTIYF
j_gene: TRBJ1-2; v_gene: TRBV7-2; abundance: once; len: 15; d_gene: -; CDR3nt: TGTGCCAGCAGCCTTCACGCCGGGACAACCTATGGCTACACCTTC; CDR3aa: CASSLHAGTTYGYTF
j_gene: TRBJ1-4; v_gene: TRBV2; abundance: -; len: 15; d_gene: -; CDR3nt: TGTGCCAGCAGTGAATCCTACGCCTTTAATGAAAAACTGTTTTTT; CDR3aa: CASSESYAFNEKLFF
j_gene: TRBJ1-1; v_gene: TRBV5-5; abundance: -; len: 14; d_gene: -; CDR3nt: TGTGCCAGCAGCTCACAAACTATGAACACTGAAGCTTTCTTT; CDR3aa: CASSSQTMNTEAFF
j_gene: TRBJ2-7; v_gene: TRBV6-5; abundance: -; len: 13; d_gene: -; CDR3nt: TGTGCCAGCAGTCGCGAGCCCGCAGCCGGGGAGTACTTC; CDR3aa: CASSREPAAGEYF
j_gene: TRBJ1-2; v_gene: TRBV2; abundance: -; len: 14; d_gene: TRBD1; CDR3nt: TGTGCCAGCAGTATACAGGGGGCAATTTGGGGCTACACCTTC; CDR3aa: CASSIQGAIWGYTF
j_gene: TRBJ2-1; v_gene: TRBV10-3; abundance: -; len: 14; d_gene: TRBD1; CDR3nt: TGTGCCATCCAACCGGGACAGGGCCCGAATGAGCAGTTCTTC; CDR3aa: CAIQPGQGPNEQFF
j_gene: TRBJ2-3; v_gene: TRBV11-2; abundance: -; len: 16; d_gene: TRBD2; CDR3nt: TGTGCCAGCAGCTTAATCGGGTACGGGGGGACGGATACGCAGTATTTT; CDR3aa: CASSLIGYGGTDTQYF
j_gene: TRBJ1-5; v_gene: TRBV3-1/TRBV3-2; abundance: -; len: 15; d_gene: -; CDR3nt: TGTGCCAGCAGCCAAGCCCCAGGCACTGGTGAGCCCCAGCATTTT; CDR3aa: CASSQAPGTGEPQHF
j_gene: TRBJ2-7; v_gene: TRBV10-2; abundance: -; len: 14; d_gene: -; CDR3nt: TGCGCCAGCTGCTGGGTCAGGGTGTGCGACGAGCAGTACTTC; CDR3aa: CASCWVRVCDEQYF
j_gene: TRBJ2-2; v_gene: TRBV9; abundance: -; len: 15; d_gene: -; CDR3nt: TGTGCCAGCAGCCCGGACACATCGAACACCGGGGAGCTGTTTTTT; CDR3aa: CASSPDTSNTGELFF
j_gene: TRBJ2-2; v_gene: TRBV11-2; abundance: -; len: 15; d_gene: TRBD1; CDR3nt: TGTGCCATCGGACAGGGGGCGGGTGGAACCGGGGAGCTGTTTTTT; CDR3aa: CAIGQGAGGTGELFF
j_gene: TRBJ1-1; v_gene: TRBV2; abundance: -; len: 14; d_gene: TRBD1; CDR3nt: TGTGCCAGCCTTAAAACAGGGGGCAACACTGAAGCTTTCTTT; CDR3aa: CASLKTGGNTEAFF
j_gene: TRBJ1-1; v_gene: TRBV6-2/TRBV6-3; abundance: once; len: 11; d_gene: -; CDR3nt: TGTGCCAGCAGTTACCCGACCAGGGCTTTCTTT; CDR3aa: CASSYPTRAFF
j_gene: TRBJ2-1; v_gene: TRBV4-1; abundance: -; len: 13; d_gene: -; CDR3nt: TGCGCCAGCAGCCAACTTAGCGGTCCTGAGCAGTTCTTC; CDR3aa: CASSQLSGPEQFF
j_gene: TRBJ2-1; v_gene: TRBV29-1; abundance: -; len: 15; d_gene: TRBD2; CDR3nt: TGCAGCGTTGTCTTAGCGGGAGAGGCGAAGGATGAGCAGTTCTTC; CDR3aa: CSVVLAGEAKDEQFF
j_gene: TRBJ1-2; v_gene: TRBV27; abundance: -; len: 13; d_gene: -; CDR3nt: TGTGCCAGCAGTCTAGCGGGGCCCTATGGCTACACCTTC; CDR3aa: CASSLAGPYGYTF
j_gene: TRBJ1-1; v_gene: TRBV19; abundance: -; len: 15; d_gene: -; CDR3nt: TGTGCCAGTAGTATAAGTCTCGGGGGGGACACTGAAGCTTTCTTT; CDR3aa: CASSISLGGDTEAFF
j_gene: TRBJ1-5; v_gene: TRBV10-3; abundance: -; len: 13; d_gene: -; CDR3nt: TGTGCCATCAGCGACAGCAACAATCAGCCCCAGCATTTT; CDR3aa: CAISDSNNQPQHF
j_gene: TRBJ1-4; v_gene: TRBV3-1/TRBV3-2; abundance: once; len: 15; d_gene: -; CDR3nt: TGTGCCAGCAGTCGACTACCCGCAACTAATGAAAAACTGTTTTTT; CDR3aa: CASSRLPATNEKLFF
j_gene: TRBJ2-3; v_gene: TRBV7-8; abundance: -; len: 19; d_gene: TRBD1; CDR3nt: TGTGCCAGCAGCTCTCTTTTTGGGGACAGGGTCCTGAGTATGGATACGCAGTATTTT; CDR3aa: CASSSLFGDRVLSMDTQYF
j_gene: TRBJ2-1; v_gene: TRBV3-1/TRBV3-2; abundance: -; len: 15; d_gene: TRBD2; CDR3nt: TGTGCCAGCAGTGAACTAGCGGGGGACTACAATGAGCAGTTCTTC; CDR3aa: CASSELAGDYNEQFF
j_gene: TRBJ1-6; v_gene: TRBV3-1/TRBV3-2; abundance: -; len: 16; d_gene: TRBD1; CDR3nt: TGTGCCAGCAGCCAAGTAGGACAGGGGTCCAATTCACCCCTCCACTTT; CDR3aa: CASSQVGQGSNSPLHF
j_gene: TRBJ1-2; v_gene: TRBV19; abundance: few; len: 16; d_gene: -; CDR3nt: TGTGCCAGTAGTATTCGTCTACCTACTACTAACTATGGCTACACCTTC; CDR3aa: CASSIRLPTTNYGYTF
j_gene: TRBJ1-2; v_gene: TRBV7-9; abundance: few; len: 17; d_gene: TRBD1; CDR3nt: TGTGCCAGCAGCTCCCGTGGGGTGCGACAGGGGGTGAATGGCTACACCTTC; CDR3aa: CASSSRGVRQGVNGYTF
j_gene: TRBJ2-7; v_gene: TRBV18; abundance: -; len: 15; d_gene: TRBD2; CDR3nt: TGTGCCAGCTCACCCCCGGGACTAGGCATAGGCGAGCAGTACTTC; CDR3aa: CASSPPGLGIGEQYF
j_gene: TRBJ2-1; v_gene: TRBV5-4; abundance: -; len: 16; d_gene: TRBD2; CDR3nt: TGTGCCAGCAGCGTCAAGACCGGGACTAGCGGGAGTGAGCAGTTCTTC; CDR3aa: CASSVKTGTSGSEQFF
j_gene: TRBJ2-1; v_gene: TRBV28; abundance: -; len: 15; d_gene: -; CDR3nt: TGTGCCAGCAGTTTTACCCATACTAGTCACAATGAGCAGTTCTTC; CDR3aa: CASSFTHTSHNEQFF
j_gene: TRBJ2-5; v_gene: TRBV28; abundance: -; len: 16; d_gene: -; CDR3nt: TGTGCCAGCAGTTTCGTGGGAGTTGCATTCAAAGAGACCCAGTACTTC; CDR3aa: CASSFVGVAFKETQYF
j_gene: TRBJ2-1; v_gene: TRBV30; abundance: -; len: 15; d_gene: TRBD2; CDR3nt: TGTGCCTGGAGTAGGGCGGGAGGGACCCACAATGAGCAGTTCTTC; CDR3aa: CAWSRAGGTHNEQFF
j_gene: TRBJ2-1; v_gene: TRBV5-1; abundance: -; len: 15; d_gene: -; CDR3nt: TGCGCCAGCACCCCAAACCCGGGAGCGGGTAATGAGCAGTTCTTC; CDR3aa: CASTPNPGAGNEQFF
j_gene: TRBJ2-5; v_gene: TRBV3-1/TRBV3-2; abundance: -; len: 13; d_gene: -; CDR3nt: TGTGCCAGCGGAGGAGGGCCGGGAGAGACCCAGTACTTC; CDR3aa: CASGGGPGETQYF
j_gene: TRBJ2-1; v_gene: TRBV9; abundance: -; len: 16; d_gene: TRBD2; CDR3nt: TGTGCCAGCAGCGTAGTAGCTAGCGGAGCCTACAATGAGCAGTTCTTC; CDR3aa: CASSVVASGAYNEQFF
j_gene: TRBJ1-6; v_gene: TRBV6-6; abundance: -; len: 14; d_gene: -; CDR3nt: TGTGCCAGCAGTTACGTTTCGGCGGATTCACCCCTCCACTTT; CDR3aa: CASSYVSADSPLHF